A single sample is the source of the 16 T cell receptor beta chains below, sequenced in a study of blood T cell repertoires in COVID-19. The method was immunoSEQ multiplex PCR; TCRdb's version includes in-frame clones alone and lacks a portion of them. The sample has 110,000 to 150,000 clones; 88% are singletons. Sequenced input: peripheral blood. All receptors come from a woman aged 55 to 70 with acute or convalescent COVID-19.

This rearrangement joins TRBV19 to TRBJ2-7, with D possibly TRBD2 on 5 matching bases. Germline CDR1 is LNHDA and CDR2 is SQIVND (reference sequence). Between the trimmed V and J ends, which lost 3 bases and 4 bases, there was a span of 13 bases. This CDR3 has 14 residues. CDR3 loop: CASSIGERVYEQYF. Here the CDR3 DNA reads TGTGCCAGTAGTATTGGCGAGAGGGTTTACGAGCAGTACTTC.

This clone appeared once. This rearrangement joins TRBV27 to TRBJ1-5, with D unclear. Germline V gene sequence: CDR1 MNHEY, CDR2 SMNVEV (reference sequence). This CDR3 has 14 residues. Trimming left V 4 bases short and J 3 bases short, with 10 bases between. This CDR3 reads CASSSWRNNQPQHF. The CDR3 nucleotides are TGTGCCAGCAGTTCCTGGCGGAACAATCAGCCCCAGCATTTT.

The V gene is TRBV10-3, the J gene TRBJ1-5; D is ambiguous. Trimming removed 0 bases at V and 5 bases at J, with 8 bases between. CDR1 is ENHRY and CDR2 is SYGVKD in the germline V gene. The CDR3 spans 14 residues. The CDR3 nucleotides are TGTGCCATCAGTGAGTCGTTCGGGGATCAGCCCCAGCATTTT. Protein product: CAISESFGDQPQHF.

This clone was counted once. The CDR3 sequence: CASKFGVAPEAFF. The CDR3, as DNA: TGTGCCAGCAAATTCGGGGTCGCCCCTGAAGCTTTCTTT. The chain couples TRBV7-2 to TRBJ1-1, with D hard to call. This CDR3 region has 13 residues. The germline V and J ends were trimmed by 7 bases and 6 bases, with 15 bases remaining between them. Germline assignment: CDR1 SGHTA and CDR2 FQGNSA.

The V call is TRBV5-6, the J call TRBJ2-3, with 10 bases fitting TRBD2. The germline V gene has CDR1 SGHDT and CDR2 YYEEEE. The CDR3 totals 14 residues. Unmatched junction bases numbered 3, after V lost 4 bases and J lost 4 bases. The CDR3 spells CASSEAGGPDTQYF. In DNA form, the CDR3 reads TGTGCCAGCAGCGAAGCGGGGGGGCCAGATACGCAGTATTTT.

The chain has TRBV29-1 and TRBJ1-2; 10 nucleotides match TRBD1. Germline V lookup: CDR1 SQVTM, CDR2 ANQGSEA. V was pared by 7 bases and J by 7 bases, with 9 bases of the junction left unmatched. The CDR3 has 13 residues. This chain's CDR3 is CSASTGGDAGYTF. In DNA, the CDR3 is TGCAGCGCCTCGACAGGGGGCGACGCTGGCTACACCTTC.

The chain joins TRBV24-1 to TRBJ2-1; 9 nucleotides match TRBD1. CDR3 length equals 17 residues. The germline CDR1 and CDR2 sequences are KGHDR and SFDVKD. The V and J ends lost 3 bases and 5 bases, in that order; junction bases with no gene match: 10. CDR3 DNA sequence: TGTGCCACCAGTGATAGTTTGGGACAGGGATCACACAATGAGCAGTTCTTC. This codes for CATSDSLGQGSHNEQFF.

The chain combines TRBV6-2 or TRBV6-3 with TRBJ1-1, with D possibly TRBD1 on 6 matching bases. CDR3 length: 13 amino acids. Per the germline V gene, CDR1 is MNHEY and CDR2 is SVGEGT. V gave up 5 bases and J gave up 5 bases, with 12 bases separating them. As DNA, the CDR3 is TGTGCCAGCAGTCAACAGGGTGGAACTGAAGCTTTCTTT. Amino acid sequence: CASSQQGGTEAFF.

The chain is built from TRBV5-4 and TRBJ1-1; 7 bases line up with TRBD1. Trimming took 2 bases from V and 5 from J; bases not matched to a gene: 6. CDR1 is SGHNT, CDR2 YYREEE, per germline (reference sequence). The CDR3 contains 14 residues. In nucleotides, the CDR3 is TGTGCCAGCAGCTTTTACAGGGGAGATACTGAAGCTTTCTTT. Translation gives CASSFYRGDTEAFF. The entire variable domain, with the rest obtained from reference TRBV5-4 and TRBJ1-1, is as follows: ETGVTQSPTHLIKTRGQQVTLRCSSQSGHNTVSWYQQALGQGPQFIFQYYREEENGRGNFPPRFSGLQFPNYSSELNVNALELDDSALYLCASSFYRGDTEAFFGQGTRLTVV.

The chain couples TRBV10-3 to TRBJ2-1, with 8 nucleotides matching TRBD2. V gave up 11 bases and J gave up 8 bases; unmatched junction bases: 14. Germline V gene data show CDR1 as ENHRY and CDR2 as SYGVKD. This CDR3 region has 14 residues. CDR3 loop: CALRAGGLSDEQFF. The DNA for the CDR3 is TGTGCCCTCCGGGCGGGGGGCTTGTCGGATGAGCAGTTCTTC.

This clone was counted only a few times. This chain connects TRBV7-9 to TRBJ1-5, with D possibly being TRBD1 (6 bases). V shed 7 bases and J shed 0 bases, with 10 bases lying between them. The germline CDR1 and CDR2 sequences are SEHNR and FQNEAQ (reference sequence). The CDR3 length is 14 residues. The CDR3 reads CASNQGNSNQPQHF. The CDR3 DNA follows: TGTGCCAGCAATCAGGGGAATAGCAATCAGCCCCAGCATTTT.

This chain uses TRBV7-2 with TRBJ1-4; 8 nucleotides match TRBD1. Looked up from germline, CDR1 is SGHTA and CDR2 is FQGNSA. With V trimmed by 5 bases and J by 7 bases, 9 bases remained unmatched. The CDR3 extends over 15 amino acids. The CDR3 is CASSPPGGRGEKLFF. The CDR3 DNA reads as TGTGCCAGCAGCCCCCCAGGGGGCCGGGGTGAAAAACTGTTTTTT.

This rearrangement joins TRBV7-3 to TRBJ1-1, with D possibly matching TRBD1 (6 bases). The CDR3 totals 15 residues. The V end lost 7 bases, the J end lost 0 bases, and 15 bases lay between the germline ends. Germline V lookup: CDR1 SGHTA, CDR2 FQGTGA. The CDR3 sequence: CASTPSGQMNTEAFF. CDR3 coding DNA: TGTGCCAGCACCCCTAGCGGACAGATGAACACTGAAGCTTTCTTT.

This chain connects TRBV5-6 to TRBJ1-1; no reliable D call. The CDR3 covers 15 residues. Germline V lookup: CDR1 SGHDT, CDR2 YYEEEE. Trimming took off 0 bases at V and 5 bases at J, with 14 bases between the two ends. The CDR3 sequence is CASSLVEGRRTEAFF. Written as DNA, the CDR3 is TGTGCCAGCAGCTTGGTGGAAGGGAGGAGGACTGAAGCTTTCTTT. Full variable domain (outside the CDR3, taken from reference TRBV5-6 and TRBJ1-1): DAGVTQSPTHLIKTRGQQVTLRCSPKSGHDTVSWYQQALGQGPQFIFQYYEEEERQRGNFPDRFSGHQFPNYSSELNVNALLLGDSALYLCASSLVEGRRTEAFFGQGTRLTVV.

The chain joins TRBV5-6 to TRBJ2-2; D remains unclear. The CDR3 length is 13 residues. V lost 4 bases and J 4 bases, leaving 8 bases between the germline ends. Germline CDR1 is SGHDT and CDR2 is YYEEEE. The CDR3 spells CASSPVVTGELFF. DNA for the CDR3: TGTGCCAGCAGCCCCGTTGTCACCGGGGAGCTGTTTTTT.

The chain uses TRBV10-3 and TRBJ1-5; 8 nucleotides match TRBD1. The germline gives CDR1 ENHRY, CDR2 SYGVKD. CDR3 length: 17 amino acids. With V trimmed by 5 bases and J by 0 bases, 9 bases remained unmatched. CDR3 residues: CAISSTGGSYSNQPQHF. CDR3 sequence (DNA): TGTGCCATCAGTTCTACAGGGGGAAGTTATAGCAATCAGCCCCAGCATTTT.